Listed below are T cell receptor beta chains from one sample, sequenced in a study of blood T cell repertoires in COVID-19. The assay was immunoSEQ multiplex PCR, and TCRdb's table has in-frame clones only and misses some. This sample yields some 52,000 clones, of which about 90% are seen a single time; around 3% belongs to the top ten. Input material: peripheral blood. The source of these receptors is a human donor in a cohort sampled during active COVID-19. Each CDR3 is given with its conserved first and last residue. A D gene is named only where the DNA matches it firmly. Expanded clones get a size class; other rows say once, few or many, or leave the size out.

D | J | size | V | DNA | CDR3
TRBD2 | TRBJ2-7 | . | TRBV7-6 | TGTGCCAGCAGCTTGGGGACTAGTGTTTACTACGAGCAGTACTTC | CASSLGTSVYYEQYF
. | TRBJ1-2 | . | TRBV19 | TGTGCCAGTAGTTCGGTGGAGGGGACCGGCGGCTACACCTTC | CASSSVEGTGGYTF
. | TRBJ2-7 | . | TRBV18 | TGTGCCAGCTCAGCTGAGAGGTACGAGCAGTACTTC | CASSAERYEQYF
. | TRBJ2-7 | . | TRBV1 | TGCACCAGCAGCCTAGCGACAAGTCCCTACGAGCAGTACTTC | CTSSLATSPYEQYF
TRBD1 | TRBJ2-2 | once | TRBV10-3 | TGTGCCATCAGTGAGTCTGTGACAGGGGCCACCGGGGAGCTGTTTTTT | CAISESVTGATGELFF
. | TRBJ1-5 | . | TRBV11-2 | TGTGCCAGCAGCCCAGGAAATAATCAGCCCCAGCATTTT | CASSPGNNQPQHF
TRBD2 | TRBJ2-1 | . | TRBV5-1 | TGCGCCAGCAGCTTGGTGGCGGGACTAGCGGGAGGGCCGGTTGAGCAGTTCTTC | CASSLVAGLAGGPVEQFF
. | TRBJ2-7 | . | TRBV3-1/TRBV3-2 | TGTGCCAGCAGCCAAGTAAGGGGCTACGAGCAGTACTTC | CASSQVRGYEQYF
. | TRBJ1-5 | . | TRBV24-1 | TGTGCCACCAGTGATGGGGCAACCCATCAGCCCCAGCATTTT | CATSDGATHQPQHF
. | TRBJ1-1 | . | TRBV5-1 | TGCGCCAGCAGCTTGGTCAGGGCAAGAACTGAAGCTTTCTTT | CASSLVRARTEAFF
TRBD1 | TRBJ2-1 | . | TRBV5-1 | TGCGCCAGCAGCTTGTCCGGGACAGCCGACAATGAGCAGTTCTTC | CASSLSGTADNEQFF
. | TRBJ2-3 | . | TRBV19 | TGTGCCAGTAGTATCGGTACTAGCACAGATACGCAGTATTTT | CASSIGTSTDTQYF
. | TRBJ2-1 | . | TRBV3-1/TRBV3-2 | TGTGCCAGCAGCCAAGATTTACGGGAGCTCAACAATGAGCAGTTCTTC | CASSQDLRELNNEQFF
. | TRBJ2-1 | . | TRBV12-2 | TGTGCAAGTCCCATCAAGAGCTCCTACAATGAGCAGTTCTTC | CASPIKSSYNEQFF
TRBD2 | TRBJ2-1 | . | TRBV5-1 | TGCGCCAGCAGACGACTAGCGGGAGGTGTTCGCAATGAGCAGTTCTTC | CASRRLAGGVRNEQFF
TRBD1 | TRBJ2-1 | . | TRBV30 | TGTGCCTGGAGTGATCAAAGGACAGGGATCTACAATGAGCAGTTCTTC | CAWSDQRTGIYNEQFF
. | TRBJ2-7 | . | TRBV4-2 | TGTGCCAGCAGCCAAGAACTGTACGGGGGCTACGAGCAGTACTTC | CASSQELYGGYEQYF
. | TRBJ2-5 | . | TRBV27 | TGTGCCAGCAGTTTATTCCTGGGGGAGGCAGAGACCCAGTACTTC | CASSLFLGEAETQYF
. | TRBJ2-4 | . | TRBV18 | TGTGCCAGCTCACCCCAGGACAAAAACATTCAGTACTTC | CASSPQDKNIQYF
TRBD1 | TRBJ2-1 | few | TRBV5-4 | TGTGCCAGCAGCTTGGGAGGGGGCACCTACAATGAGCAGTTCTTC | CASSLGGGTYNEQFF
. | TRBJ1-5 | . | TRBV18 | TGTGCCAGCTCACCACGAGGTATTAGCAATCAGCCCCAGCATTTT | CASSPRGISNQPQHF
TRBD1 | TRBJ1-1 | . | TRBV9 | TGTGCCAGCAGCGCCAGGGGGATGGACACTGAAGCTTTCTTT | CASSARGMDTEAFF
TRBD2 | TRBJ2-1 | . | TRBV9 | TGTGCCAGCAGCGCGACTAGCGGGAGATCCTACAATGAGCAGTTCTTC | CASSATSGRSYNEQFF
. | TRBJ2-7 | . | TRBV21-1 | TGTGCCAGCAGCAACAGCGGGAGGATTGCGTACTACGAGCAGTACTTC | CASSNSGRIAYYEQYF
. | TRBJ1-1 | . | TRBV13 | TGTGCCAGCAGCTGGAGGAACACTGAAGCTTTCTTT | CASSWRNTEAFF
TRBD1 | TRBJ2-7 | . | TRBV11-2 | TGTGCCAGCAGCCAAGGGAAGGGGGCCAAACAAGCCGAGCAGTACTTC | CASSQGKGAKQAEQYF
TRBD2 | TRBJ2-1 | . | TRBV7-9 | TGTGCCAGCAGCGTCAGCGGGAGGCTCTCCTACAATGAGCAGTTCTTC | CASSVSGRLSYNEQFF
. | TRBJ2-3 | . | TRBV21-1 | TGTGCCAGCAGCAAAGATCCCGGGTTTTTCACAGATACGCAGTATTTT | CASSKDPGFFTDTQYF
TRBD2 | TRBJ2-1 | . | TRBV25-1 | TGTGCCAGCAGTGAACGACTAGCGGGAACAGACAATGAGCAGTTCTTC | CASSERLAGTDNEQFF